This T cell receptor beta chain is drawn from a study of T cell responses to AZD1222 COVID-19 vaccine. The study's findings and limits: A mostly white British donor set with more females was recruited, and clonal diversity was possibly underestimated. Spike-specific TCR breadth and depth rose after two AZD1222 doses.

The protocol was immunoSEQ multiplex PCR, while the TCRdb copy is restricted to in-frame clones and leaves out a portion. In the table there are approximately 140,000 clones, 80% to 90% of which are singletons. The CDR3 sequence is 15 residues long. The V gene's germline CDR1 is SGHAT and CDR2 FQNNGV. With 0 bases removed from V and 0 bases from J, the gap between germline ends came to 6 bases. Regarding this clone: Antigen unknown.

The chain combines TRBV11-2 with TRBJ1-3, with D hard to call. The specimen was peripheral blood, collected on day 0 of AZD1222 vaccination. The clonotype was recovered from an adult in good health. The CDR3 loop reads CASSLEGFSGNTIYF. For the CDR3, the DNA is TGTGCCAGCAGCTTAGAAGGCTTCTCTGGAAACACCATATATTTT.